This T cell receptor (beta chain) was sequenced for a study of T cell responses to AZD1222 COVID-19 vaccine (dated by TCRdb to about 2021). About the investigation overall: AZD1222 recipients with second doses at about 4 weeks or about 12 weeks were pooled, because spike-specific TCR depth and breadth did not differ between schedules. TCR sequencing covered some 240 trial participants: about 210 given two doses of AZD1222 and approximately 26 given two doses of MenACWY control vaccine. Trial participants were enrolled into age subgroups of 18-55, 56-69 and 70-plus years, which contained approximately 150, 28 and 58 TCR-sequenced participants, respectively. On the study overall, not on this receptor specifically: After two AZD1222 doses, spike-specific TCR breadth and depth were significantly higher than at day 0 and than in MenACWY recipients. Conclusions about previously exposed vaccinees are limited, since just a handful of AZD1222 recipients were seropositive for SARS-CoV-2 at baseline. No day 14 peak-response samples were available, so repertoires were characterized only after the peak T cell response. In the small 56-69-year group, the increase in depth fell short of significance, most likely because of low power. The whole spike protein was spanned by vaccine-associated CD4 TCRs, and dominant responses were seen in regions 160-218 and 743-854. Epitopes outside the regions mutated in the B.1.351 and B.1.1.7 variants were reportedly recognized by nearly half of the unique spike-specific TCRs. Participants were mostly white British, with more females than males. The authors suggested clonal diversity may have been underestimated.

V is cut by 1 base and J by 8 bases, and the space between the germline ends is 17 bases. The cysteine opens and the phenylalanine closes a CDR3 of 16 amino acids. The sequence is cut down to CDR3 DNA, 48 bases in frame from base 1. The germline V gene supplies CDR1 SGHTA and CDR2 FQGNSA. The CDR3 regions of human TCRbeta chains were analyzed by immunosequencing. Turning to the authors' computational methods: TCRs in the repertoires were matched against a reference library of SARS-CoV-2-specific TCRs that had been generated with the MIRA antigen-specificity platform. Breadth meant the fraction of unique TCRs that were SARS-CoV-2-associated, whereas depth meant the fraction of total T cells that were SARS-CoV-2-associated. Each spike-specific TCR was assigned to its reactive spike region and to a CD4 or CD8 class using the MIRA data. Log10-transformed breadth and depth values were compared by one-way ANOVA with Sidak's multiple comparisons tests. TCRdb obtained this table from immuneACCESS and retained in-frame rearrangements with V and J assigned. These tables miss some clones; where compared with another copy, unresolved V genes account for less than half of the shortfall, and the remainder is unexplained. Clonal size and the V and J genes are those of that table, whereas D and trimming came from the DNA. Here the sample has about 82,000 clones; 85% to 95% occur a single time. The ten largest account for roughly 5.6% of the sample.

About this clone: This receptor's antigen is unknown. No much larger clonotype is one base removed from it; base qualities were not supplied.

The sample's time point label, decoded: baseline before first vaccination. The vaccinee samples were drawn from two UK trials, COV001 and COV002, one of which was a single-blind randomized controlled phase 2/3 trial testing AZD1222 (ChAdOx1 nCoV-19) in healthy adults. For TCRbeta chain sequencing, PBMC samples from trial participants were taken at day 0 and at day 28 after the second dose. The material sequenced was peripheral blood, taken on day 0 of AZD1222 vaccination. The clonotype was recovered from an adult in good health. In this chain, TRBV7-2 is recombined with TRBJ1-4, with a tentative D gene TRBD1 over 5 matching bases. The encoded CDR3 is CASSLESGRGGEKLFF. The DNA sequence is as follows: TGTGCCAGCAGCTTAGAGTCCGGGAGGGGTGGGGAAAAACTGTTTTTT.